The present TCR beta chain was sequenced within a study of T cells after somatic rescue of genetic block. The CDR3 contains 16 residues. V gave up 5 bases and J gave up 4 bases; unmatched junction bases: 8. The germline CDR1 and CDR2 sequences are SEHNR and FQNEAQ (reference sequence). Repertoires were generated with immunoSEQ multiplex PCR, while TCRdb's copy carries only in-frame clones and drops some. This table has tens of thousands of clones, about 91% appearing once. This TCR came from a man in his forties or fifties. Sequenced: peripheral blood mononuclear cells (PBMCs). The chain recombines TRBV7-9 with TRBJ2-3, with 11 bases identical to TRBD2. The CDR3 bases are TGTGCCAGCAGCACCACACTAGCGGGAGCCCCAGATACGCAGTATTTT. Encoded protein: CASSTTLAGAPDTQYF. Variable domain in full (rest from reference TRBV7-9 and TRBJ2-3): DTGVSQNPRHKITKRGQNVTFRCDPISEHNRLYWYRQTLGQGPEFLTYFQNEAQLEKSRLLSDRFSAERPKGSFSTLEIQRTEQGDSAMYLCASSTTLAGAPDTQYFGPGTRLTVL.